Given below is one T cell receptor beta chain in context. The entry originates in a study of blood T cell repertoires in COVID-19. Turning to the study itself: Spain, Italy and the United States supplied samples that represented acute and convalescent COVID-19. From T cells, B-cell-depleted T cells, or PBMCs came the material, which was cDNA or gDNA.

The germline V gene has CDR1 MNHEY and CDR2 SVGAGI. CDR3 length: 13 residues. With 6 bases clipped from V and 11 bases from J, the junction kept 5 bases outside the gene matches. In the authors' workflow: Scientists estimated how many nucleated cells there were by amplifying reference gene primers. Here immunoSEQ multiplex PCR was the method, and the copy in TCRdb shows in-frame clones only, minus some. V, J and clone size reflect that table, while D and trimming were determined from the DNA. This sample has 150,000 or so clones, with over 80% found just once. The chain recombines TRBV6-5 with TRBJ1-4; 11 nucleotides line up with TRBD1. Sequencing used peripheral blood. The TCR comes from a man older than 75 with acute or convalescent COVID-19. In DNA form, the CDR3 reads TGTGCCAGCAGCCGGGGACAGGGGGGGAAACTGTTTTTT. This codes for CASSRGQGGKLFF.